This TCR beta chain was sequenced in a study of T cells in Graves' hyperthyroidism and ophthalmopathy. Study background: Upon initial diagnosis and before any treatment, peripheral blood was collected.

The V gene lost 9 bases and the J gene lost 1 base, with 10 bases spanning the gap. Germline V lookup: CDR1 LNHDA, CDR2 SQIVND (reference sequence). CDR3 size: 13 residues. Graves' hyperthyroidism qualified as stable when ophthalmopathy did not progress within 18 months. Patients having uncontrolled infection, another autoimmune disease, pregnancy or lactation were not included. General study results and limits: With a median lead of roughly 6.2 months before onset, the model predicted ophthalmopathy.

RNA transcripts yielded amplified TCR beta CDR3 regions. Initially, a first-round RT-PCR of the TCR CDR3 employed the HTBI primer set. TCRdb re-derived calls from the multiplex PCR reads in MiXCR, one entry per CDR3 protein. This table has 700,000 to 950,000 distinct CDR3 sequences, 30% to 40% appearing once. In this sample, this clonotype turned up many times. Its antigen remains unknown. The V gene is TRBV19, the J gene TRBJ1-5; D might be TRBD1 (5 bases). This receptor was obtained from a woman between 35 and 50 years old with Graves' hyperthyroidism. Sequenced input: blood. This CDR3 reads CASSRDSNQPQHF. The CDR3 DNA follows: TGTGCCAGCAGCCGGGACAGCAATCAGCCCCAGCATTTT.